This T cell receptor (beta chain) emerged from a study of T cell responses to AZD1222 COVID-19 vaccine. Here immunoSEQ multiplex PCR was the method, and the copy in TCRdb shows in-frame clones only, minus some. The sample has approximately 190,000 clones; roughly 93% are singletons. This CDR3 spans 18 amino acids. Trimming cost V 7 bases and J 3 bases, with 23 bases left between them. Per the germline V gene, CDR1 is SGHKS and CDR2 is YYEKEE (reference sequence). Study observations and caveats: Repertoire collection took place solely once the T cell response had peaked. The donor cohort was predominantly white British with a female majority, and clonal diversity may have been underestimated. Just five or six AZD1222 recipients were seropositive at baseline.

Concerning this clone: Its cognate antigen is unknown.

The chain combines TRBV5-5 with TRBJ1-6, with TRBD1 as a possible D gene (5 bases). The receptor was derived from an adult in good health. The starting material was peripheral blood, obtained on day 0 of AZD1222 vaccination. CDR3 in DNA: TGTGCCAGCGGGCAGTTTGATCAGGGTGGATTCTATAATTCACCCCTCCACTTT. It translates to CASGQFDQGGFYNSPLHF.